This T cell receptor beta chain was captured in a study of a mutant IDH1 vaccine in newly diagnosed glioma. Study-wide context: The study started vaccination 4-6 weeks after radiotherapy alone, or with temozolomide cycles. Former treatment meant radiotherapy, temozolomide, or both; the majority had gotten both.

Assay used: immunoSEQ multiplex PCR; TCRdb lists only in-frame clones, some missing. The table shows about 68,000 clones, with 84% occurring only once. On this clone itself: Its antigen is unidentified.

Time point in this sample: week 35, safety follow-up. Vaccination used 300 ug of mutant IDH1 20-mer peptide per dose, with topical imiquimod. Each tumor in the donors was a new WHO grade 3 or 4 astrocytoma, IDH1-mutant and ATRX-lost. General study findings and limits: No link was apparently found between pseudoprogression and changes in top peripheral T cell clonotypes.

The sequence came from a man aged 18 to 29 with glioma. The specimen comprised PBMCs, sampled from a glioma patient whose treatment included an IDH1 peptide vaccine.

The CDR3: CASSTTSGSNQPQHF. The DNA for the CDR3 is TGTGCCAGCAGCACTACAAGCGGTAGCAATCAGCCCCAGCATTTT. The J gene is TRBJ1-5, the V gene TRBV9; D not resolved. The ends were cut back, 4 bases at V and 0 bases at J, with 11 bases in the middle. This CDR3 has 15 amino acids. Germline V gene sequence: CDR1 SGDLS, CDR2 YYNGEE.